This T cell receptor (beta chain) was retrieved from a study of identical twins. TCRdb fed the 5' RACE reads into MiXCR, producing one record per CDR3 protein. In the table there are hundreds of thousands of distinct CDR3 sequences, under 9% of which are singletons. The sample was also linked to a second study, of yellow fever vaccine responses in identical twins.

This receptor was obtained from a woman younger than 35 in good health. Sequencing was performed on PBMCs.

The CDR3 spells CASSLLSLETEAFF. The CDR3 DNA reads TGTGCCAGCAGTTTGTTAAGTTTGGAAACTGAAGCTTTCTTT. This sequence joins TRBV28 and TRBJ1-1; D is unresolved. The V gene lost 3 bases and the J gene lost 5 bases, with 13 bases spanning the gap. Germline V gene sequence: CDR1 MDHEN, CDR2 SYDVKM. CDR3 length equals 14 residues.